In its sample, the clone carrying this T cell receptor (beta chain) was seen once. The data stem from a study of blood T cell repertoires in COVID-19. Germline CDR1 MNHNS, CDR2 SASEGT. Trimming removed 3 bases at V and 1 base at J, with 12 bases between. The CDR3 length is 15 residues. The method was immunoSEQ multiplex PCR; TCRdb's version includes in-frame clones alone and lacks a portion of them. The sample contains about 190,000 clones, about 79% of which appear only once. What was sequenced was peripheral blood. The sequence was obtained from an older woman with acute or convalescent COVID-19. The chain has TRBV6-1 and TRBJ1-1; a possible D gene is TRBD1 (5 bases). CDR3 in DNA: TGTGCCAGCAGTGAGCAGGGCGGTAGGAACACTGAAGCTTTCTTT. Protein: CASSEQGGRNTEAFF.